This T cell receptor beta chain was obtained from a study of blood T cell repertoires in COVID-19. Study-wide context: COVID-19 samples, acute and convalescent, were from the United States, Italy and Spain.

In the study's own analysis: Amplification of reference gene primers provided the estimated nucleated cell counts. TCRdb's copy holds only in-frame clones and misses some; the assay was immunoSEQ multiplex PCR. V and J calls and clone size are those listed in that table; D and trimming were worked out from the DNA. Seen here are about 300,000 clones, just over 85% observed once, and the top ten hold over 3.5%. The sequence came from a man aged 25-45 years who had recovered from COVID-19. The sample taken for sequencing was PBMCs or T cells enriched from blood (not recorded which).

This CDR3 reads CASSPSGPTNEKLFF. The CDR3 coding sequence is TGTGCCAGCTCACCATCAGGGCCCACTAATGAAAAACTGTTTTTT. The chain links TRBV18 to TRBJ1-4; D might be TRBD1 (5 bases). The CDR3 has 15 residues. The germline CDR1 and CDR2 sequences are KGHSH and LQKENI. V lost 2 bases and J 2 bases, leaving 9 bases between the germline ends.